This T cell receptor (beta chain) came from a study of blood T cell repertoires in COVID-19. Turning to the study itself: T cells, B-cell-depleted T cells, or PBMCs provided the cDNA or gDNA that served as material.

CDR1 is MDHEN and CDR2 is SYDVKM in the germline V gene. The CDR3 runs to 13 residues. V lost 7 bases and J lost 1, with 9 bases in between. Sequencing was performed with immunoSEQ multiplex PCR; in TCRdb, only in-frame clones are kept and a portion is missing. The table has 200,000 to 300,000 clones, approximately 88% seen once. This clonotype was sampled from a human donor in a cohort sampled during active COVID-19. The chain combines TRBV28 with TRBJ2-3; D remains ambiguous. Input material: peripheral blood. The CDR3 reads CASNYPGTDTQYF. DNA for the CDR3: TGTGCCAGCAATTACCCGGGCACAGATACGCAGTATTTT.